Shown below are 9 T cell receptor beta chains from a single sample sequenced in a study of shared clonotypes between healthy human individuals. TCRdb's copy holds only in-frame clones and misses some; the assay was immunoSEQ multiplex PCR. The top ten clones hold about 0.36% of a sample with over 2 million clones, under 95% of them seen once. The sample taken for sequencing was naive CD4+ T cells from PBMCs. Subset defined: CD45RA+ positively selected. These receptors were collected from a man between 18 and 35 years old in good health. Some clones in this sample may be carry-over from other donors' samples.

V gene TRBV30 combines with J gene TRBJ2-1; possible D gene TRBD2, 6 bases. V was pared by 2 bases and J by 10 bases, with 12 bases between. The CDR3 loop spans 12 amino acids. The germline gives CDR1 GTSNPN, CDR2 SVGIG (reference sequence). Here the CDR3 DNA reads TGTGCCTGGAGTCGGGGGTCAGGGGAGCAGTTCTTC. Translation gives CAWSRGSGEQFF.

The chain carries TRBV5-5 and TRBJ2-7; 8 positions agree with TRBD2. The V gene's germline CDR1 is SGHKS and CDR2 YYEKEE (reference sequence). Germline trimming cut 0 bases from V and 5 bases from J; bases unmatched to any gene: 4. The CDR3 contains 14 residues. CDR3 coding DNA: TGTGCCAGCAGCTTGGCCGGGAGGGCCCACGAGCAGTACTTC. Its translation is CASSLAGRAHEQYF.

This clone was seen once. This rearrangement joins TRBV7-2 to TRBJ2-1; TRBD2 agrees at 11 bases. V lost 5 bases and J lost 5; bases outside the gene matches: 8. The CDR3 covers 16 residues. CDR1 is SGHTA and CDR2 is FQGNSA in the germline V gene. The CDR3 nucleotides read TGTGCCAGCAGCCCCCGGACTAGCGGGTATCACAATGAGCAGTTCTTC. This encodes CASSPRTSGYHNEQFF.

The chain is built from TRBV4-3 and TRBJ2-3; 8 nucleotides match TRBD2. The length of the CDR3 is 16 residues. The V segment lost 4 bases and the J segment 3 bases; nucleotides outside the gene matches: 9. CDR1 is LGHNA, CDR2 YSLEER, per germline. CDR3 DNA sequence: TGCGCCAGCAGCCCCTTCCTGGTAGCGGGGACAGATACGCAGTATTTT. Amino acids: CASSPFLVAGTDTQYF.

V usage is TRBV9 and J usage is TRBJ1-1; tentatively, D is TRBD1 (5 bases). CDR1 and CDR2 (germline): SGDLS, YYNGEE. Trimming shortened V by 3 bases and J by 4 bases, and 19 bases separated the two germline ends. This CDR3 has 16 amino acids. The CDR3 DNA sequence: TGTGCCAGCAGCGACCCGGGGGGGGGAGTTGGCACTGAAGCTTTCTTT. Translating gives CASSDPGGGVGTEAFF.

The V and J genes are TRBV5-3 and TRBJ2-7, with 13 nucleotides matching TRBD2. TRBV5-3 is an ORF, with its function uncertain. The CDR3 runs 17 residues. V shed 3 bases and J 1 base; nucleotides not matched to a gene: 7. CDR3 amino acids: CARSSGTSGKKSYEQYF. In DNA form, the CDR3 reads TGTGCCAGAAGCTCAGGGACTAGCGGGAAAAAATCCTACGAGCAGTACTTC.

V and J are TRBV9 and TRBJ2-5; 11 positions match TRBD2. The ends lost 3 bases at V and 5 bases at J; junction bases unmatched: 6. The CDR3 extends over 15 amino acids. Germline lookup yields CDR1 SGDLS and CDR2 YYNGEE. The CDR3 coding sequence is TGTGCCAGCAGCGGAGTAGCGGGAGGGGCGGAGACCCAGTACTTC. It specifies CASSGVAGGAETQYF.

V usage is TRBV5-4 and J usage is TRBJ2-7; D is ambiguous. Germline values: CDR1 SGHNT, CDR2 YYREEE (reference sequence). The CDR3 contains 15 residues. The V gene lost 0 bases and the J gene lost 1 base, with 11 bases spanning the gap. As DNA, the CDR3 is TGTGCCAGCAGCTTGGCCGGTAGAGTTTCCTACGAGCAGTACTTC. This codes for CASSLAGRVSYEQYF.

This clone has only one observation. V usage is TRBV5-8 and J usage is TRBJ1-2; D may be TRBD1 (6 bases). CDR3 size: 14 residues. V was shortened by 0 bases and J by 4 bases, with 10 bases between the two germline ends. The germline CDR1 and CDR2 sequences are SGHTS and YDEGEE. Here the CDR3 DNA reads TGTGCCAGCAGCTTGGGAGGCAGGGGCTATGGCTACACCTTC. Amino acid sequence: CASSLGGRGYGYTF.